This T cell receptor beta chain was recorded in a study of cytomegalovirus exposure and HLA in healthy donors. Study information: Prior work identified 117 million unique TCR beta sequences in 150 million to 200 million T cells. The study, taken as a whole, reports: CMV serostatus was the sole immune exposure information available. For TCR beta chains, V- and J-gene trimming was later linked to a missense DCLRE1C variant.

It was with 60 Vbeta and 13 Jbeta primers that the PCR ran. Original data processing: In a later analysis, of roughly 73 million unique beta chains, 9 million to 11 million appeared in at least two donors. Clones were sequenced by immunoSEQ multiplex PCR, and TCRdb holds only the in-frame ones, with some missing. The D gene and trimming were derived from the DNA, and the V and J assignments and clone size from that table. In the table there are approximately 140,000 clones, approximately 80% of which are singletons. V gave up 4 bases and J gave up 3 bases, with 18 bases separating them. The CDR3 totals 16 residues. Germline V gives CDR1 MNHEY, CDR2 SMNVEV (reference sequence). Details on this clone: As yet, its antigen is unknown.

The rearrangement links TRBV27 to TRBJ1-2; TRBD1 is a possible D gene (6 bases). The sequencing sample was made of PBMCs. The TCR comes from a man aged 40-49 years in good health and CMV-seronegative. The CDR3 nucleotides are TGTGCCAGCAGTTCTACCTACAGGGAACTGGACTATGGCTACACCTTC. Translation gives CASSSTYRELDYGYTF.